This TCR beta chain comes out of a study of response to subunit inactivated influenza vaccine. Whole-study findings and limits: The study's authors posited that every seasonal influenza vaccination enlists few new T cells.

The table lists this clonotype with many counts. Antigen: not known. Trimming cost V 4 bases and J 0 bases, with 10 bases left between them. This CDR3 is 14 amino acids long. Per germline, CDR1 SGHRS and CDR2 YFSETQ. TCRdb reprocessed the RT-PCR reads with MiXCR, giving one entry per CDR3 protein. The repertoire has around 520,000 distinct CDR3 sequences, about 25% of them found once; the top ten carry approximately 2%. The rearrangement links TRBV5-1 to TRBJ1-1; D might be TRBD1 (6 bases). The source of this sequence is a man aged 50-59 years who received an inactivated influenza vaccine. Sequenced material: CD4+ T cells sorted from PBMCs, taken roughly 5 days after vaccination. CDR3 coding DNA: TGCGCCAGCAGCACAACAGGGATGAACACTGAAGCTTTCTTT. Protein: CASSTTGMNTEAFF. The complete variable domain, with remaining parts taken from reference TRBV5-1 and TRBJ1-1, reads KAGVTQTPRYLIKTRGQQVTLSCSPISGHRSVSWYQQTPGQGLQFLFEYFSETQRNKGNFPGRFSGRQFSNSRSEMNVSTLELGDSALYLCASSTTGMNTEAFFGQGTRLTVV.